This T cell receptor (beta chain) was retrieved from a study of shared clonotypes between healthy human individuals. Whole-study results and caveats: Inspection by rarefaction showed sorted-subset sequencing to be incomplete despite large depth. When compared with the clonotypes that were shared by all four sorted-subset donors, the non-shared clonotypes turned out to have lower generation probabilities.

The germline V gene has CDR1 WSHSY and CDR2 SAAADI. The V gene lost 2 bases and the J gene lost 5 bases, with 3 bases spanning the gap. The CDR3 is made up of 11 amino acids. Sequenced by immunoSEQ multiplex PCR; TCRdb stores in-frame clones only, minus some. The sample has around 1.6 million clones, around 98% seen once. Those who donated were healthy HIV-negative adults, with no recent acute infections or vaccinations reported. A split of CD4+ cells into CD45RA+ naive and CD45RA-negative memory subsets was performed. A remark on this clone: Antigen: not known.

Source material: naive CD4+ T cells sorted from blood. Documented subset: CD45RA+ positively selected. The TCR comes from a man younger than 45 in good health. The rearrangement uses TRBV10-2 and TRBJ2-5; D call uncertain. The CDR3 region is CASSEGETQYF. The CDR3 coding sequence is TGCGCCAGCAGTGAGGGGGAGACCCAGTACTTC.